These T cell receptor beta chains were read from a single sample in a study of cytomegalovirus exposure and HLA in healthy donors. Clones were sequenced by immunoSEQ multiplex PCR, and TCRdb holds only the in-frame ones, with some missing. Counted here are about 160,000 clones, around nine tenths occurring once; the ten biggest clones make up approximately 2%. Sequencing was carried out using PBMCs. Every receptor here comes from a woman between 18 and 29 years old in good health and CMV-seronegative. Each CDR3 is given with its conserved first and last residue. D genes are given only for firm matches. Rows may omit the clone size; those that give it use once, few, many or a size class.

V gene	D gene	J gene	clone size	CDR3 protein	CDR3 DNA
TRBV5-1	.	TRBJ1-3	.	CASSFSPGNTIYF	TGCGCCAGCAGCTTCAGTCCTGGAAACACCATATATTTT
TRBV5-6	.	TRBJ2-7	few	CASSGGGNYEQYF	TGTGCCAGCAGCGGTGGGGGGAACTACGAGCAGTACTTC
TRBV9	.	TRBJ2-1	.	CADGKLYNEQFF	TGTGCCGACGGGAAGTTATACAATGAGCAGTTCTTC
TRBV28	.	TRBJ2-1	once	CASTPGGNEQFF	TGTGCCAGCACCCCTGGAGGGAATGAGCAGTTCTTC
TRBV27	TRBD2	TRBJ2-1	.	CASSLGPPAGGYNEQFF	TGTGCCAGCAGTTTAGGGCCTCCGGCGGGGGGGTACAATGAGCAGTTCTTC
TRBV18	.	TRBJ1-4	.	CASSQGINNEKLFF	TGTGCCAGCTCACAGGGGATTAATAATGAAAAACTGTTTTTT
TRBV19	.	TRBJ1-5	.	CASSLRNQPQHF	TGTGCCAGTAGTCTCAGGAATCAGCCCCAGCATTTT
TRBV30	.	TRBJ1-3	.	CAWSVNGRNTIYF	TGTGCCTGGAGTGTCAACGGTAGAAACACCATATATTTT
TRBV4-2	TRBD1	TRBJ1-2	.	CASSMEQGAPGYTF	TGTGCCAGCAGCATGGAACAGGGGGCGCCGGGCTACACCTTC
TRBV27	.	TRBJ1-1	once	CASREGVKVEAFF	TGTGCCAGCAGGGAAGGGGTAAAGGTTGAAGCTTTCTTT